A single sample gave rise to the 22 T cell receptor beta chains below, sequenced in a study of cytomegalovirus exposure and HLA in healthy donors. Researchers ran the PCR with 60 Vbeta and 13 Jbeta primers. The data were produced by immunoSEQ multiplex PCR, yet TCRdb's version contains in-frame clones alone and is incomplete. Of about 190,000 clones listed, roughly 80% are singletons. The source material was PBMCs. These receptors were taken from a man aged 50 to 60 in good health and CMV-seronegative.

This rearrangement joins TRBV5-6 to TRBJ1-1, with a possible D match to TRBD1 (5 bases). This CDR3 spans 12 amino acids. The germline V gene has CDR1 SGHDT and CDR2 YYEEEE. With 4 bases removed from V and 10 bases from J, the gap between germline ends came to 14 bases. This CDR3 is CASSPGDEAAFF. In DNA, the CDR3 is TGTGCCAGCAGCCCGGGGGATGAGGCAGCTTTCTTT.

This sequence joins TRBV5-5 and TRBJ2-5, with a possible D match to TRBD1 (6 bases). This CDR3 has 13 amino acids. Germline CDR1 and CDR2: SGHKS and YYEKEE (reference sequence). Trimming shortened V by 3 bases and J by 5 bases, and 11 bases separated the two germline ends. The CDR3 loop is CASSSQGLETQYF. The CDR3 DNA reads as TGTGCCAGCAGCTCACAGGGCTTGGAGACCCAGTACTTC.

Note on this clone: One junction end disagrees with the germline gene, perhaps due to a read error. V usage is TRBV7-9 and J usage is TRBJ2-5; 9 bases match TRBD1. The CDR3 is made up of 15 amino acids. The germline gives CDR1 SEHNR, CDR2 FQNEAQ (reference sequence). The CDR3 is CSSSRDRGIQETQYF. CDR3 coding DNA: TGTTCCAGCAGCCGAGACAGGGGGATCCAAGAGACCCAGTACTTC.

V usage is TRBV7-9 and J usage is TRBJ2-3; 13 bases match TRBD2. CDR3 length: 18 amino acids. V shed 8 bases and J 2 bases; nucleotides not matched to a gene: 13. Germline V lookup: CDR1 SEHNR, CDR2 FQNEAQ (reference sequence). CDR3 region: CASGLLAGGRIYTDTQYF. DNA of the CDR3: TGTGCCAGCGGCCTACTAGCGGGGGGGCGGATATACACAGATACGCAGTATTTT.

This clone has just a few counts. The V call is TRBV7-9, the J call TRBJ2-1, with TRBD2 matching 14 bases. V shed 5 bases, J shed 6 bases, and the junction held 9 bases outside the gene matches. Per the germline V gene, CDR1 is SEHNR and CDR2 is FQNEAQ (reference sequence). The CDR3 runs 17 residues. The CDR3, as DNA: TGTGCCAGCAGCCTAATTCAGACTAGCGGGGGGGTCAATGAGCAGTTCTTC. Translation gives CASSLIQTSGGVNEQFF.

The CDR3 nucleotides read TGTGCCAGCAGCTTAGATAGGCGCAGCGGGGCAGATACGCAGTATTTT. This gives the protein CASSLDRRSGADTQYF. V gene TRBV11-2 combines with J gene TRBJ2-3; TRBD2 aligns across 7 bases. Germline trimming cut 0 bases from V and 4 bases from J; bases unmatched to any gene: 7. The germline gives CDR1 SGHAT, CDR2 FQNNGV. The CDR3 totals 16 residues.

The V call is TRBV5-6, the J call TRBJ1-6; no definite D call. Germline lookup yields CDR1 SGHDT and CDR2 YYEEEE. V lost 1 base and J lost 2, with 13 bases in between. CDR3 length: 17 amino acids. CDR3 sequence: CASSLSQFMTYNSPLHF. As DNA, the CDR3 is TGTGCCAGCAGCTTGTCTCAGTTCATGACCTATAATTCACCCCTCCACTTT.

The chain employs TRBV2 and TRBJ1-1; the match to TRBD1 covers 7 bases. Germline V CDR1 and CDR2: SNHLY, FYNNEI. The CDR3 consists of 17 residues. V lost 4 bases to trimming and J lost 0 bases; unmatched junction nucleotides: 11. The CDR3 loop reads CASSANRDRVVNTEAFF. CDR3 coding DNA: TGTGCCAGCAGTGCAAATCGAGACAGGGTAGTGAACACTGAAGCTTTCTTT. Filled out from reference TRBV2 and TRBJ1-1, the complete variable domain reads EPEVTQTPSHQVTQMGQEVILRCVPISNHLYFYWYRQILGQKVEFLVSFYNNEISEKSEIFDDQFSVERPDGSNFTLKIRSTKLEDSAMYFCASSANRDRVVNTEAFFGQGTRLTVV.

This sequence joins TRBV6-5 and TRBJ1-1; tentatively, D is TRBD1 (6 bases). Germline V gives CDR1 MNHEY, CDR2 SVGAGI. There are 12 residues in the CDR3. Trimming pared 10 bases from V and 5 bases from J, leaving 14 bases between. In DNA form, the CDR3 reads TGTGCCACCACGGGGGGCTGGACTGAAGCTTTCTTT. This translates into CATTGGWTEAFF.

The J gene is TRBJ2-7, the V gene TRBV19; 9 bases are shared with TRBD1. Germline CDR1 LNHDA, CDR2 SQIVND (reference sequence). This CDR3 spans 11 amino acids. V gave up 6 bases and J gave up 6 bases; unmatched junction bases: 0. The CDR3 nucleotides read TGTGCCAGTAGGACAGGGGGCGAGCAGTACTTC. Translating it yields CASRTGGEQYF.

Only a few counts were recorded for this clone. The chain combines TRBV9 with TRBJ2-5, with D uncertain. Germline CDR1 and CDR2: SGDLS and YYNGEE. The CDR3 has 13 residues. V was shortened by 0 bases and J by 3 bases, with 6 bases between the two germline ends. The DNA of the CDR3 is TGTGCCAGCAGCGTAGGGGCAGAAGAGACCCAGTACTTC. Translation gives CASSVGAEETQYF.

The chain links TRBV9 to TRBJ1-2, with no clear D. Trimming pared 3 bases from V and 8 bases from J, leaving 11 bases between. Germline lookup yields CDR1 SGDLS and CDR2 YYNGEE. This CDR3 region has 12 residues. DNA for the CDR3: TGTGCCAGCAGCGGACTCAACGGGGGCTACACCTTC. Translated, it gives CASSGLNGGYTF.

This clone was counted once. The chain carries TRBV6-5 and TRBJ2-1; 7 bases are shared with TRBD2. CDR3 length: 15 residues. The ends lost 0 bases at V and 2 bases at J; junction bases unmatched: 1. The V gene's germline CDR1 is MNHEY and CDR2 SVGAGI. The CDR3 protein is CASSYSGGAYNEQFF. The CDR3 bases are TGTGCCAGCAGTTACTCGGGGGGGGCCTACAATGAGCAGTTCTTC.

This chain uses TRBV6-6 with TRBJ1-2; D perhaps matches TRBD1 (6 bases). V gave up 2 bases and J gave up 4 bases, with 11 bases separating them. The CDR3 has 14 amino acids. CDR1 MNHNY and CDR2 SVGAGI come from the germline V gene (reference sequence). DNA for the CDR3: TGTGCCAGCAGTTACGGACAGACACCCTATGGCTACACCTTC. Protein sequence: CASSYGQTPYGYTF.

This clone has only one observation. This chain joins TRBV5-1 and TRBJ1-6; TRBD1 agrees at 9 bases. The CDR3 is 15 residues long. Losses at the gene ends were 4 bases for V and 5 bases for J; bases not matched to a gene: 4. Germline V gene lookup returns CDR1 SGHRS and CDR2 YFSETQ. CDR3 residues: CASSTGQGDNSPLHF. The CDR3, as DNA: TGCGCCAGCAGCACGGGACAGGGTGATAATTCACCCCTCCACTTT.

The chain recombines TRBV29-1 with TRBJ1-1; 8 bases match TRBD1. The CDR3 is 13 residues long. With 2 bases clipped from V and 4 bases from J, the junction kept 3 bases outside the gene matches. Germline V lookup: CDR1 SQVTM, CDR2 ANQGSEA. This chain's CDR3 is CSVEYDRGTEAFF. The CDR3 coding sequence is TGCAGCGTTGAATACGACAGGGGCACTGAAGCTTTCTTT.

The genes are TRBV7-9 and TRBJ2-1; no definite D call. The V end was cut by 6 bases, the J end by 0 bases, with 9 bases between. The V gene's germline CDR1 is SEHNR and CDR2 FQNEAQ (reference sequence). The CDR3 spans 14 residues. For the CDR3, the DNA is TGTGCCAGCAGTCCACGGGTCTCCTACAATGAGCAGTTCTTC. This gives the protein CASSPRVSYNEQFF.

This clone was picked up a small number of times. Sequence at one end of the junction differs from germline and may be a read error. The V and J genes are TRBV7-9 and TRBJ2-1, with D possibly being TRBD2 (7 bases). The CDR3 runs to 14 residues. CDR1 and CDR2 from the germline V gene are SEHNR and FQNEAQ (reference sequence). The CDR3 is CSSSLVGGGNEQFF. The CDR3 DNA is TGTTCCAGCAGCTTAGTAGGGGGGGGTAATGAGCAGTTCTTC. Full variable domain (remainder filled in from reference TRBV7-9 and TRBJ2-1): DTGVSQNPRHKITKRGQNVTFRCDPISEHNRLYWYRQTLGQGPEFLTYFQNEAQLEKSRLLSDRFSAERPKGSFSTLEIQRTEQGDSAMYLCSSSLVGGGNEQFFGPGTRLTVL.

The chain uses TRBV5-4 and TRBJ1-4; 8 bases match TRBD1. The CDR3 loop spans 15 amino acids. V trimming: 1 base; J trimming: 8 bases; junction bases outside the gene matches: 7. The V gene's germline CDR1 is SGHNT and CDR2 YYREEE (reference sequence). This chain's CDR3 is CASSLTTGQGEKLFF. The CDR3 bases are TGTGCCAGCAGCTTGACGACTGGACAGGGAGAAAAACTGTTTTTT. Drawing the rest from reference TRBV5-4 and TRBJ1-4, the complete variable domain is ETGVTQSPTHLIKTRGQQVTLRCSSQSGHNTVSWYQQALGQGPQFIFQYYREEENGRGNFPPRFSGLQFPNYSSELNVNALELDDSALYLCASSLTTGQGEKLFFGSGTQLSVL.

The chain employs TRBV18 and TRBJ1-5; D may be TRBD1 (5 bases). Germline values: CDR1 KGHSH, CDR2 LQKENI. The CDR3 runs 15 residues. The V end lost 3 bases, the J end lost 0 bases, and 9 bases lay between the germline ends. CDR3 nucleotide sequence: TGTGCCAGCTCACCGGGGCAAGTTAGCAATCAGCCCCAGCATTTT. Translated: CASSPGQVSNQPQHF.

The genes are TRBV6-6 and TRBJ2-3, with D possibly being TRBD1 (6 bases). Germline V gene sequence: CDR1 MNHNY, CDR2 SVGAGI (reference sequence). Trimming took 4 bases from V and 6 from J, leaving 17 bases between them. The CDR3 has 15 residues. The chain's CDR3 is CASSSPVGTGDTQYF. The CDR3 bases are TGTGCCAGCAGTTCCCCCGTCGGCACAGGGGATACGCAGTATTTT.

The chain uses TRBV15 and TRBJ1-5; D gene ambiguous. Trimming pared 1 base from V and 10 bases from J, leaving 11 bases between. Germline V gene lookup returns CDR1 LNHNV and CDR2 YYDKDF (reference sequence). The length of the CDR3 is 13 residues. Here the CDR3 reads CATSRVSIYPQHF. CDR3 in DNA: TGTGCCACCAGCAGAGTTTCTATCTATCCCCAGCATTTT.